Listed below are T cell receptor beta chains from one sample, sequenced in a study of T cell responses to AZD1222 COVID-19 vaccine. Sequencing used immunoSEQ multiplex PCR; TCRdb keeps in-frame clones, though not all of them. The sample contains roughly 60,000 clones, 75% to 85% of which appear only once. Sequenced here: peripheral blood, sampled on day 0 of AZD1222 vaccination. Source of these receptors: an adult in good health. CDR3s leave out the opening cysteine and the closing phenylalanine or tryptophan.

V	J	length	CDR3
TRBV27	TRBJ1-2	13	ASSRTRTDNYGYT
TRBV3-1/TRBV3-2	TRBJ1-4	14	ASSLGRRLNNEKLF
TRBV3-1/TRBV3-2	TRBJ1-6	13	ASSQVSGTNSPLH
TRBV5-4	TRBJ1-1	14	ASSSFQSSGHTEAF
TRBV5-1	TRBJ2-3	17	ASSLEGGRAGGPTDTQY
TRBV7-8	TRBJ1-5	15	ASSRSTGARSNQPQH
TRBV10-3	TRBJ1-2	14	AISGTGAGANYGYT
TRBV4-1	TRBJ1-3	14	ASSHPRTGSGNTIY
TRBV3-1/TRBV3-2	TRBJ2-2	16	ASSHPRMRGRYTGELF
TRBV6-5	TRBJ1-1	10	ASSRTEREAF
TRBV5-1	TRBJ2-5	13	ASSKGTGFEETQY
TRBV5-6	TRBJ2-7	16	ASSSSTRGRESSYEQY
TRBV6-5	TRBJ1-1	12	ASSYSMVDRLAF